This T cell receptor beta chain was captured by sequencing in a study of blood T cell repertoires in COVID-19. Study-level background: The United States, Italy and Spain provided the acute and convalescent COVID-19 samples. From T cells, B-cell-depleted T cells, or PBMCs came the material, which was cDNA or gDNA.

Study processing details: Nucleated cell counts were estimated from reference gene primer amplification. The data were produced by immunoSEQ multiplex PCR, yet TCRdb's version contains in-frame clones alone and is incomplete. V, J and clone size were drawn from that table, and D and trimming were deduced from the DNA. Among about 86,000 clones, about 87% were seen once, and the ten largest hold about 1.2%. Germline V gene data show CDR1 as SGDLS and CDR2 as YYNGEE. The CDR3 has 17 amino acids. Deletions cut 3 bases from V and 2 bases from J, with 15 bases between. This chain links TRBV9 with TRBJ2-6, with D unclear. Source material: peripheral blood. The sequence came from a human donor in a cohort sampled during active COVID-19. CDR3 sequence: CASSGAGAPAGANVLTF. In nucleotides, the CDR3 is TGTGCCAGCAGCGGCGCAGGCGCGCCGGCTGGGGCCAACGTCCTGACTTTC.